This T cell receptor (beta chain) comes out of a study of CD4 and CD8 cells across lung adenocarcinoma regions (dated 2018 in TCRdb). Regarding the complete study: The study compared tumor centers with tumor margins to examine intratumor heterogeneity of the T cell receptor repertoire.

In the germline V gene, CDR1 corresponds to MNHNS and CDR2 to SASEGT. The junction carries 19 bases between V and J, which are trimmed by 0 bases and 6 bases respectively. Reading from cysteine to phenylalanine, the CDR3 counts 17 amino acids. CDR3 DNA is the only sequence kept; it has 51 bases, read in frame from the first base. This clonotype was seen a few times. Its antigen is currently not known. No clone much larger than this one lies a single base away; base qualities are absent. Libraries were constructed by PCR. Sequencing was carried out with a HiSeq X Ten. TCRdb reworked the public reads: Q25 trimming with fastp, MiXCR clone assembly, productive beta chains retained. Merged by CDR3 protein, the rows form single entries marked with the most common genes and DNA. Across this sample there are over 15,000 distinct CDR3 sequences, with 51% seen only once. Around 57% of the sample lies in the top ten.

Donors were patients with localized lung adenocarcinoma, a subtype of non-small cell lung cancer. Samples were obtained from the centers of localized lung adenocarcinomas. CD8+ T cells from tumor tissue were profiled separately from CD4+ T cells for TCR repertoire analysis. This TCR came from a female donor with lung adenocarcinoma. The CD4 and CD8 labels of this study may be unreliable. The receptor chain draws on TRBV6-1 and TRBJ2-3; the D gene cannot be resolved beyond TRBD1 or TRBD2, each matching 6 bases. The material sequenced was CD8+ T cells from the center of a lung tumor. In the paper's terms, the cell subset or site label means: tumor center region. The sequenced DNA: TGTGCCAGCAGTGAAGCGGGGGCCGGAACTAGCCGCGATACGCAGTATTTT. It translates to CASSEAGAGTSRDTQYF.